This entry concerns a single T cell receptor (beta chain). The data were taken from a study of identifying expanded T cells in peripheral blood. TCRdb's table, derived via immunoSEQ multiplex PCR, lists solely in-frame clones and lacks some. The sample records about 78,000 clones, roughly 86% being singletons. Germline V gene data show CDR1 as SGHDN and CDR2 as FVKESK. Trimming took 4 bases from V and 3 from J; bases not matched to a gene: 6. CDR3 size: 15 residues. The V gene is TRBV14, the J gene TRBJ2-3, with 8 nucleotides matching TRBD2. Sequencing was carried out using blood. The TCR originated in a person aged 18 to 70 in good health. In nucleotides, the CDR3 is TGTGCCAGCAGCCGAGCGGGAGCGGGAACAGATACGCAGTATTTT. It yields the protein CASSRAGAGTDTQYF.